Listed below are T cell receptor beta chains from one sample, sequenced in a study of regulatory T cells in long-lasting Graves disease. TCRdb reprocessed the multiplex PCR reads with MiXCR, giving one entry per CDR3 protein. The sample lists around 420,000 distinct CDR3 sequences; 15% were seen once. The same data also went into a second study, on T cells in Graves' hyperthyroidism and ophthalmopathy.

The starting material was peripheral blood mononuclear cells (PBMCs), obtained at new diagnosis, from a patient treated with antithyroid drugs. These receptor sequences come from a woman in her thirties or forties with Graves disease. Each CDR3 is given with its conserved first and last residue. The D gene is left open where the match is weak. Expanded clones get a size class; other rows say once, few or many, or leave the size out.

>many|TRBD1|TRBJ2-3|TRBV11-3
CASSFSYGTGSTDTQYF
TGTGCCAGCAGCTTCTCGTATGGGACAGGGAGCACAGATACGCAGTATTTT
>many|TRBD1|TRBJ2-5|TRBV28
CASSYQSGGPTQETQYF
TGTGCCAGCAGTTACCAATCAGGGGGCCCCACCCAAGAGACCCAGTACTTC
>few|.|TRBJ1-5|TRBV18
CASSPNSQHSNQPQHF
TGTGCCAGCTCACCAAATTCCCAGCATAGCAATCAGCCCCAGCATTTT
>.|.|TRBJ2-7|TRBV9
CASSVESSSFLEEQYF
TGTGCCAGCAGCGTAGAGTCTAGTTCCTTCCTTGAGGAGCAGTACTTC
>many|.|TRBJ1-3|TRBV19
CASRQVSSGNTIYF
TGTGCCAGTAGACAGGTCAGCTCTGGAAACACCATATATTTT
>few|.|TRBJ2-2|TRBV6-1
CASPGRGTGELFF
TGTGCCAGCCCGGGCCGCGGCACCGGGGAGCTGTTTTTT
>many|.|TRBJ1-1|TRBV28
CASSFLGAGSTEAFF
TGTGCCAGCAGTTTTTTGGGAGCGGGGAGCACTGAAGCTTTCTTT
>many|.|TRBJ2-1|TRBV12-3/TRBV12-4
CASSLGGQVNEQFF
TGTGCCAGCAGTTTAGGGGGGCAGGTCAATGAGCAGTTCTTC
>few|.|TRBJ1-1|TRBV19
CASSIDGGGTEAFF
TGTGCCAGTAGTATAGATGGGGGAGGCACTGAAGCTTTCTTT
>many|.|TRBJ1-5|TRBV12-3/TRBV12-4
CASSQGYSNQPQHF
TGTGCCAGCAGTCAGGGATATAGCAATCAGCCCCAGCATTTT
>many|.|TRBJ1-2|TRBV2
CASSVSGGGYGYTF
TGTGCCAGCAGTGTGTCCGGAGGGGGCTATGGCTACACCTTC
>.|.|TRBJ2-3|TRBV4-3
CASSQDGAGASDTDTQYF
TGCGCCAGCAGCCAAGATGGGGCCGGAGCTAGCGACACAGATACGCAGTATTTT
>few|.|TRBJ2-5|TRBV27
CASSFVAHRETQYF
TGTGCCAGCAGTTTTGTAGCCCACCGGGAGACCCAGTACTTC
>many|TRBD1|TRBJ1-2|TRBV30
CAWWDRVHGYTF
TGTGCCTGGTGGGACAGAGTCCACGGCTACACCTTC
>many|TRBD2|TRBJ2-1|TRBV2
CASSIAGGPNEQFF
TGTGCCAGCAGCATAGCGGGAGGGCCCAATGAGCAGTTCTTC
>few|TRBD2|TRBJ2-7|TRBV28
CASSSWASGSEQYF
TGTGCCAGCAGTTCATGGGCTAGCGGGAGCGAGCAGTACTTC
>many|TRBD1|TRBJ1-4|TRBV13
CASSFRGLGEKLFF
TGTGCCAGCAGCTTCAGGGGGCTCGGTGAAAAACTGTTTTTT
>many|TRBD1|TRBJ2-7|TRBV3-1
CASSKGGQGTYEQYF
TGTGCCAGCAGCAAGGGGGGACAGGGAACCTACGAGCAGTACTTC
>many|.|TRBJ2-7|TRBV7-2
CASSLRGLALGGEQYF
TGTGCCAGCAGCTTAAGGGGGCTAGCGCTAGGGGGCGAGCAGTACTTC
>.|.|TRBJ2-7|TRBV6-2/TRBV6-3
CASSGPLTFYEQYF
TGTGCCAGCTCGGGACCGCTCACCTTCTACGAGCAGTACTTC
>many|.|TRBJ2-5|TRBV7-8
CASSLVFNQETQYF
TGTGCCAGCAGCTTAGTTTTCAACCAAGAGACCCAGTACTTC
>.|TRBD2|TRBJ2-2|TRBV6-2/TRBV6-3
CASRLAGGHRELFF
TGTGCCAGCCGATTAGCGGGAGGGCACCGGGAGCTGTTTTTT
>many|.|TRBJ2-7|TRBV28
CASRTGTVAGYEQYF
TGTGCCAGCAGAACCGGGACAGTTGCGGGATACGAGCAGTACTTC
>.|TRBD2|TRBJ2-3|TRBV11-3
CASSSRTSGIKAQYF
TGTGCCAGCAGCTCCCGGACTAGCGGGATCAAAGCGCAGTATTTT
>many|TRBD1|TRBJ2-2|TRBV12-3/TRBV12-4
CASSWRGTGWTGELFF
TGTGCCAGCAGTTGGAGGGGGACAGGGTGGACCGGGGAGCTGTTTTTT
>many|.|TRBJ1-1|TRBV15
CATSRVNTEAFF
TGTGCCACCAGCAGAGTTAACACTGAAGCTTTCTTT
>.|TRBD2|TRBJ2-1|TRBV20-1
CSARDRREGLWNEQFF
TGCAGTGCTAGAGATCGGCGGGAGGGCCTCTGGAATGAGCAGTTCTTC
>many|.|TRBJ2-7|TRBV20-1
CSARQDYEQYF
TGCAGTGCTAGACAAGACTACGAGCAGTACTTC
>.|.|TRBJ1-2|TRBV19
CASSSSGRAGRGYTF
TGTGCCAGTAGTAGTTCAGGCCGTGCGGGTCGTGGCTACACCTTC
>few|.|TRBJ1-2|TRBV7-9
CASSLVGARGYTF
TGTGCCAGCAGCTTAGTAGGCGCTAGGGGCTACACCTTC
>many|TRBD2|TRBJ2-5|TRBV10-3
CAISDRAGVRQETQYF
TGTGCCATCAGTGACAGAGCGGGAGTGCGTCAAGAGACCCAGTACTTC
>few|.|TRBJ1-1|TRBV6-2/TRBV6-3
CASSYTKMNTEAFF
TGTGCCAGCAGTTACACCAAGATGAACACTGAAGCTTTCTTT
>many|.|TRBJ2-5|TRBV3-1
CASSPNLGKGGETQYF
TGTGCCAGCAGTCCGAACCTCGGGAAGGGCGGTGAGACCCAGTACTTC
>many|.|TRBJ2-5|TRBV19
CASSTTGGPGETQYF
TGTGCCAGTAGTACAACGGGCGGGCCCGGGGAGACCCAGTACTTC
>many|TRBD1|TRBJ1-1|TRBV2
CASIPGQGTAEAFF
TGTGCCAGCATACCGGGACAGGGGACTGCTGAAGCTTTCTTT
>many|.|TRBJ2-1|TRBV7-8
CASSPHPASAYNEQFF
TGTGCCAGCAGTCCCCACCCGGCTAGCGCCTACAATGAGCAGTTCTTC
>many|TRBD2|TRBJ2-2|TRBV12-3/TRBV12-4
CASSSRTSGKNTGELFF
TGTGCCAGCAGCTCCCGGACTAGCGGGAAGAACACCGGGGAGCTGTTTTTT
>many|TRBD2|TRBJ2-1|TRBV5-1
CASSPSGPSYNEQFF
TGCGCCAGCAGCCCTAGCGGTCCCTCCTACAATGAGCAGTTCTTC
>.|.|TRBJ2-7|TRBV28
CASSLYPGGEQYF
TGTGCCAGCAGTTTATACCCAGGGGGGGAGCAGTACTTC
>many|TRBD1|TRBJ1-5|TRBV7-4
CARERRTGCFRGNQPQHF
TGTGCCCGCGAGCGAAGGACAGGTTGTTTTCGGGGCAATCAGCCCCAGCATTTT
>.|.|TRBJ2-5|TRBV13
CASSPPRKGSETQYF
TGTGCCAGCAGCCCCCCTAGGAAGGGGTCGGAGACCCAGTACTTC
>many|TRBD2|TRBJ2-3|TRBV20-1
CSARDLGAGATATQYF
TGCAGTGCTAGAGATCTGGGAGCGGGAGCCACCGCTACGCAGTATTTT
>many|.|TRBJ2-3|TRBV15
CATSPGGTADTQYF
TGTGCCACCAGCCCAGGAGGGACGGCAGATACGCAGTATTTT
>.|.|TRBJ2-3|TRBV6-1
CASSSGTPRTDTQYF
TGTGCCAGCAGCTCCGGGACTCCACGCACAGATACGCAGTATTTT
>many|.|TRBJ2-1|TRBV5-6
CASSLRDHGSYNEQFF
TGTGCCAGCAGCTTGAGGGACCACGGCTCCTACAATGAGCAGTTCTTC
>many|TRBD2|TRBJ2-3|TRBV7-2
CASSLARFVAGADTQYF
TGTGCCAGCAGCTTAGCGAGGTTCGTAGCGGGAGCAGATACGCAGTATTTT
>.|.|TRBJ2-1|TRBV28
CASNRVRNEQFF
TGTGCCAGCAACAGGGTCAGGAATGAGCAGTTCTTC
>many|TRBD1|TRBJ1-1|TRBV2
CASAGGRGAAFF
TGTGCCAGTGCAGGGGGCCGGGGTGCAGCTTTCTTT
>many|.|TRBJ1-5|TRBV6-5
CASSYSHSNQPQHF
TGTGCCAGCAGTTACTCCCATAGCAATCAGCCCCAGCATTTT
>many|.|TRBJ2-2|TRBV11-3
CASSLRSGELFF
TGTGCCAGCAGCTTAAGGTCCGGGGAGCTGTTTTTT
>many|TRBD2|TRBJ2-1|TRBV12-3/TRBV12-4
CASSLAGKSYNEQFF
TGTGCCAGCAGTCTAGCGGGGAAATCCTACAATGAGCAGTTCTTC
>many|TRBD2|TRBJ2-7|TRBV7-9
CASSRAGTTSYEQYF
TGTGCCAGCAGCCGGGCCGGGACTACATCCTACGAGCAGTACTTC
>.|TRBD2|TRBJ2-1|TRBV7-9
CASSAPGGGEQFF
TGTGCCAGCAGCGCCCCGGGGGGGGGGGAGCAGTTCTTC
>many|.|TRBJ2-5|TRBV12-3/TRBV12-4
CASSRRGRVQETQYF
TGTGCCAGCAGTAGGAGGGGGAGAGTCCAAGAGACCCAGTACTTC
>many|.|TRBJ1-6|TRBV19
CASSAPPGWPDSPLHF
TGTGCCAGTAGTGCCCCCCCAGGGTGGCCTGATTCACCCCTCCACTTT